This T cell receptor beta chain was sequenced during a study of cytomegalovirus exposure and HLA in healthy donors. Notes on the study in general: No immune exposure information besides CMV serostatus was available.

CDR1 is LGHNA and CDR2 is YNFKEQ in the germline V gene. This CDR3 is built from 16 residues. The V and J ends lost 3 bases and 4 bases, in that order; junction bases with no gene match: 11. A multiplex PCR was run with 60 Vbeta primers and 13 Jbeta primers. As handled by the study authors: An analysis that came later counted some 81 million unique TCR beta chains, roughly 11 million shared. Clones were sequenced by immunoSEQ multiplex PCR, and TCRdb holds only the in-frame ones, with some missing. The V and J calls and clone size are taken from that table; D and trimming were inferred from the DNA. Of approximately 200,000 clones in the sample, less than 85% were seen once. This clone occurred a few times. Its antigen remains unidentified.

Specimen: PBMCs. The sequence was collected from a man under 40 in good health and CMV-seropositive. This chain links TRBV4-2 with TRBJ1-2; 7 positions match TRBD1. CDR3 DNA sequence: TGTGCCAGCAGCCATCCTTCCCGTGACAGGGTCTATGGCTACACCTTC. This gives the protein CASSHPSRDRVYGYTF.